This TCR beta chain was profiled in a study of identical twins. MiXCR, run by TCRdb on the 5' RACE reads, gives a single entry per CDR3 protein. The sample contains more than 600,000 distinct CDR3 sequences, roughly 18% of which appear only once. There are a few counts of this clonotype. These data also featured in a second study, about T cells expressing NK-cell markers.

The sequenced sample was PBMCs. The clonotype was recovered from a woman aged 18-29 years in good health.

The CDR3, as DNA: TGTGCCAGCGGCCTTCTGGCGGAGACCCAGTACTTC. Encoded protein: CASGLLAETQYF. This chain joins TRBV5-5 and TRBJ2-5; D call uncertain. Germline V gene sequence: CDR1 SGHKS, CDR2 YYEKEE (reference sequence). The V end was cut by 7 bases, the J end by 5 bases, with 12 bases between. The CDR3 loop spans 12 amino acids.